This T cell receptor beta chain was found in a study of cytomegalovirus exposure and HLA in healthy donors. CDR3 length: 11 amino acids. V gave up 4 bases and J gave up 14 bases, with 14 bases separating them. Germline V gene lookup returns CDR1 SGHTA and CDR2 FQGNSA. A note on this clone: Its antigen is not identified.

The primer mix had 60 Vbeta and 13 Jbeta primers. Here immunoSEQ multiplex PCR was the method, and the copy in TCRdb shows in-frame clones only, minus some. The repertoire holds some 110,000 clones, with around three quarters as singletons. Study-level results: In a later analysis, common viral pathogens appeared linked to several of the most significant clusters. With DRB1 most and HLA-C fewest, TCR association rates differed between HLA loci in a later analysis.

Sequencing input: PBMCs. The TCR originated in a man over 45 in good health and CMV-seropositive. The chain carries TRBV7-2 and TRBJ2-5, with D tentatively TRBD1 (5 bases). CDR3 sequence (DNA): TGTGCCAGCAGCTCAGACAGCTTCTCCTACTTC. Residues: CASSSDSFSYF.